The rows below give T cell receptor beta chains drawn from one sample of a study of blood T cell repertoires in COVID-19. Assay: immunoSEQ multiplex PCR; the TCRdb copy retains only in-frame clones and omits some. The data show 200,000 to 250,000 clones, with 80% seen just once and nearly 7.5% held by the top ten. The sequenced material came from PBMCs or T cells enriched from blood (not recorded which). Source of these receptors: a middle-aged woman with acute COVID-19. Both conserved end residues are part of each CDR3. A D gene is named only where the DNA matches it firmly. A clone size is listed for some rows: how often the clone was seen (once, few, many), or a class if it is expanded.

v_call	clone_size	j_call	d_call	cdr3_nt	cdr3_aa
TRBV18	NA	TRBJ1-2	TRBD1	TGTGCCAGCTCACCAGGGACAGGAGGAAGCTATGGCTACACCTTC	CASSPGTGGSYGYTF
TRBV28	NA	TRBJ1-2	NA	TGTGCCAGCAGCAGCCCGGGACACCTTAACTATGGCTACACCTTC	CASSSPGHLNYGYTF
TRBV5-1	NA	TRBJ1-2	TRBD1	TGCGCCAGCAGCACATCAGGGGGAAACTATGGCTACACCTTC	CASSTSGGNYGYTF
TRBV29-1	many	TRBJ1-6	NA	TGCAGCGTTGGAGCAGGGCCTAATTCACCCCTCCACTTT	CSVGAGPNSPLHF
TRBV28	once	TRBJ1-2	TRBD1	TGTGCCAGCAGCTCCCTCATGTCCGGGACAGGGGTTTATGGCTACACCTTC	CASSSLMSGTGVYGYTF
TRBV9	NA	TRBJ2-5	TRBD2	TGTGCCAGCAGCGTAGGTGGCCGGGAGGGCCAGGAGACCCAGTACTTC	CASSVGGREGQETQYF
TRBV28	NA	TRBJ1-5	TRBD1	TGTGCCAGCAGTTTTAAATCGACAGGGGGACGACAGCCCCAGCATTTT	CASSFKSTGGRQPQHF
TRBV7-3	many	TRBJ2-3	TRBD2	TGTGCCAGCGCCACTAGCGGTTTCTCCACAGATACGCAGTATTTT	CASATSGFSTDTQYF
TRBV9	NA	TRBJ1-5	NA	TGTGCCAGCAGCGTAGATTCGGGAGGGAGCAATCAGCCCCAGCATTTT	CASSVDSGGSNQPQHF
TRBV19	NA	TRBJ1-5	NA	TGTGCCAGTAGCCCCCGGACAGCCCTAGAGCCCCAGCATTTT	CASSPRTALEPQHF
TRBV7-8	NA	TRBJ2-3	TRBD1	TGTGCCAGCAATAAACGGGACAGGGGGCGGGATACGCAGTATTTT	CASNKRDRGRDTQYF
TRBV6-1	NA	TRBJ2-7	TRBD2	TGTGCCAGCAGTGAATACCTAGCGGGGGCCTCCCCCTACGAGCAGTACTTC	CASSEYLAGASPYEQYF
TRBV5-5	NA	TRBJ2-7	TRBD1	TGTGCCAGCAGCTTCCAGGGGGCCGACGAGCAGTACTTC	CASSFQGADEQYF
TRBV5-4	NA	TRBJ2-5	TRBD2	TGTGCCAGCAGCCGCGGCACTAGCGGGGGGGCGGCCCAAGAGACCCAGTACTTC	CASSRGTSGGAAQETQYF
TRBV29-1	NA	TRBJ2-6	NA	TGCAGCGTTTCGGCGGGCGGGGCCAACGTCCTGACTTTC	CSVSAGGANVLTF
TRBV6-5	NA	TRBJ2-3	NA	TGTGCCAGCAGTTACTTAGGAGCACAACGGACAGATACGCAGTATTTT	CASSYLGAQRTDTQYF
TRBV18	NA	TRBJ1-4	NA	TGTGCCAGCTCACCGCTGGACAGCTCAACTAATGAAAAACTGTTTTTT	CASSPLDSSTNEKLFF
TRBV27	NA	TRBJ1-3	NA	TGTGCCAGCAGTGTCTCCTCTGGAAACACCATATATTTT	CASSVSSGNTIYF
TRBV13	NA	TRBJ1-3	NA	TGTGCCAGCAGCTTTGGAGGGATTGGAAACACCATATATTTT	CASSFGGIGNTIYF